The rows below give T cell receptor beta chains drawn from one sample of a study of T cells in tumors after PD-1 blockade. Libraries were prepared by immunoSEQ multiplex PCR; TCRdb keeps only in-frame clonotypes and omits some of them. The sample records about 48,000 clones, roughly 80% being singletons. The input for sequencing was PBMCs, taken before anti-PD-1 treatment. The receptors were gathered from a human donor with basal cell carcinoma. CDR3s include the opening cysteine and the closing phenylalanine or tryptophan. A clone size is listed for some rows: how often the clone was seen (once, few, many), or a class if it is expanded.

abundance: .; len: 16; j_gene: TRBJ1-1; v_gene: TRBV2; CDR3aa: CASSDTGQGGEPEAFF
abundance: .; len: 14; j_gene: TRBJ1-5; v_gene: TRBV6-4; CDR3aa: CASSVEYSNQPQHF
abundance: .; len: 14; j_gene: TRBJ1-5; v_gene: TRBV19; CDR3aa: CAASRDLSNQPQHF
abundance: once; len: 14; j_gene: TRBJ2-4; v_gene: TRBV6-5; CDR3aa: CASSHRERGNIQYF
abundance: .; len: 15; j_gene: TRBJ1-5; v_gene: TRBV5-6; CDR3aa: CASSLGQYSNQPQHF
abundance: few; len: 15; j_gene: TRBJ1-2; v_gene: TRBV27; CDR3aa: CASSSPGTGHYGYTF
abundance: .; len: 16; j_gene: TRBJ1-5; v_gene: TRBV6-2/TRBV6-3; CDR3aa: CASSKPQGVGNQPQHF
abundance: .; len: 13; j_gene: TRBJ1-1; v_gene: TRBV15; CDR3aa: CATSTDRGTEAFF
abundance: .; len: 14; j_gene: TRBJ1-2; v_gene: TRBV5-1; CDR3aa: CATSGTGDAYGYTF
abundance: .; len: 11; j_gene: TRBJ1-3; v_gene: TRBV12-3/TRBV12-4; CDR3aa: CASSSGTFVYF
abundance: once; len: 13; j_gene: TRBJ2-3; v_gene: TRBV6-4; CDR3aa: CASSAGETDTQYF
abundance: few; len: 14; j_gene: TRBJ1-1; v_gene: TRBV7-2; CDR3aa: CASRYGGANTEAFF
abundance: .; len: 16; j_gene: TRBJ2-7; v_gene: TRBV21-1; CDR3aa: CASSKSGTPSSYEQYF
abundance: .; len: 12; j_gene: TRBJ1-2; v_gene: TRBV28; CDR3aa: CASSKTGYGYTF
abundance: .; len: 11; j_gene: TRBJ2-7; v_gene: TRBV5-1; CDR3aa: CASSLNYEQYF
abundance: .; len: 15; j_gene: TRBJ2-7; v_gene: TRBV6-5; CDR3aa: CASQTFRGPDYEQYF
abundance: .; len: 13; j_gene: TRBJ1-6; v_gene: TRBV19; CDR3aa: CASSGTGISPLHF